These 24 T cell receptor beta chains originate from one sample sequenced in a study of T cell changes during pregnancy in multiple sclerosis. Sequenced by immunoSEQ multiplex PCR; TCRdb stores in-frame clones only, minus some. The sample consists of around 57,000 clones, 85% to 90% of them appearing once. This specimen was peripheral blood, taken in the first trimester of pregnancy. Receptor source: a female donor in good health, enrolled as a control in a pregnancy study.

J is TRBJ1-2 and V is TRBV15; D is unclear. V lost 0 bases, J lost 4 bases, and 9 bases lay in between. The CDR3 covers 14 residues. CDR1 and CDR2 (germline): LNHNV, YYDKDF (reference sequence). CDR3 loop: CATSREASFYGYTF. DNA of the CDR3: TGTGCCACCAGCAGAGAAGCCTCTTTCTATGGCTACACCTTC.

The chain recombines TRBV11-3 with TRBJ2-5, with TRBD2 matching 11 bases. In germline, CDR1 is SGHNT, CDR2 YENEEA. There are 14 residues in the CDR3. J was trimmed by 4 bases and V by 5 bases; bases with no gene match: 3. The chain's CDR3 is CASSLSGGAETQYF. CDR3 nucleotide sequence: TGTGCCAGCAGCCTTAGCGGGGGGGCAGAGACCCAGTACTTC.

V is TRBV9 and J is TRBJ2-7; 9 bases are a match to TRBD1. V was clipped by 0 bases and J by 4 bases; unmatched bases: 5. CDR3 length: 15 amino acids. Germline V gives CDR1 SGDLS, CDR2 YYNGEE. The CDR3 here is CASSVDVTGGYEQYF. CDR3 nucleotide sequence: TGTGCCAGCAGCGTAGACGTGACAGGGGGGTACGAGCAGTACTTC.

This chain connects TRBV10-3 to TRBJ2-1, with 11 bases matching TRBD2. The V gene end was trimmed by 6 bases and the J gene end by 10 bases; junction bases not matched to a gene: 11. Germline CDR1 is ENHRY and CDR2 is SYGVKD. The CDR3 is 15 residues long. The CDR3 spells CAISLNSGGAEEQFF. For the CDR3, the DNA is TGTGCCATCAGCCTCAATAGCGGGGGGGCGGAAGAGCAGTTCTTC.

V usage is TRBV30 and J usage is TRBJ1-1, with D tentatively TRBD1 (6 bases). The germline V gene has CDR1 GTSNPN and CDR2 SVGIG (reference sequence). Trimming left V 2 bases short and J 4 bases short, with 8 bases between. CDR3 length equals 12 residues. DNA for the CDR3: TGTGCCTGGAGTATAGGGGGCACTGAAGCTTTCTTT. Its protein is CAWSIGGTEAFF.

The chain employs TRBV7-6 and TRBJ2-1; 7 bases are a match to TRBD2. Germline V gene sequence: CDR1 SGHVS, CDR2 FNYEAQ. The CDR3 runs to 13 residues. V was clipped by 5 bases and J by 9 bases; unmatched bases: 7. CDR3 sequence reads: CASSPTGEGEQFF. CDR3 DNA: TGTGCCAGCAGCCCCACTGGGGAGGGTGAGCAGTTCTTC.

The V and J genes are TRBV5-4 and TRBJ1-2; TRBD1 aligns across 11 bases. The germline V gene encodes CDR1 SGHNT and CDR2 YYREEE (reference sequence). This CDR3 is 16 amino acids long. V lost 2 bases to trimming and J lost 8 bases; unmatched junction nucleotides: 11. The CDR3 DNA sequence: TGTGCCAGCAGCTTCTTTATAGGACAGGGGGCGGGCGGCTACACCTTC. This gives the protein CASSFFIGQGAGGYTF.

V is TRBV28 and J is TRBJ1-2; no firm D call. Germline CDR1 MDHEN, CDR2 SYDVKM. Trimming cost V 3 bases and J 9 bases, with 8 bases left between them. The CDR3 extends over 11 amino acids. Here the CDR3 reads CASSFKRSYTF. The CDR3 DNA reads TGTGCCAGCAGTTTTAAGCGAAGCTACACCTTC.

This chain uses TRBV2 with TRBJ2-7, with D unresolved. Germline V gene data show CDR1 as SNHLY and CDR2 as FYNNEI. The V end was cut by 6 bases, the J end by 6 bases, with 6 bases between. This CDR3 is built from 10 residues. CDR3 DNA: TGTGCCAGCAGGTTAGCCGAGCAGTACTTC. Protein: CASRLAEQYF.

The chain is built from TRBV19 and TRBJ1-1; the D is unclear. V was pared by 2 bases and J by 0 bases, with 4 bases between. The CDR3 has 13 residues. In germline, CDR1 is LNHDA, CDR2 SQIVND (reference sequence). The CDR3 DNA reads TGTGCCAGTAGTATACATTTGAACACTGAAGCTTTCTTT. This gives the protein CASSIHLNTEAFF.

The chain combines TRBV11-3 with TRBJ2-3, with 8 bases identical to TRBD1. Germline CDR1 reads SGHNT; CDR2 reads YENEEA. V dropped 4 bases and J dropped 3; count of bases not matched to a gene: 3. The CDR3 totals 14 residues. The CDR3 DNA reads TGTGCCAGCAGCTCGCGGACAGGGACAGATACGCAGTATTTT. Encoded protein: CASSSRTGTDTQYF.

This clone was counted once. For the CDR3, the DNA is TGTGCCAGCAGCCCGGGACAGGGTAACGAGCAGTACTTC. It encodes CASSPGQGNEQYF. V and J are TRBV5-8 and TRBJ2-7, with 9 bases fitting TRBD1. CDR1 and CDR2 from the germline V gene are SGHTS and YDEGEE. V lost 4 bases and J lost 5; bases outside the gene matches: 4. This CDR3 has 13 residues.

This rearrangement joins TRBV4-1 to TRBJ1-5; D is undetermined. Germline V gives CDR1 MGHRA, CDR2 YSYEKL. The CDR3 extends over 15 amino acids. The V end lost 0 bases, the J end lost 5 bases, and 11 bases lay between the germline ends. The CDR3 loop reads CASSQDLQDYQPQHF. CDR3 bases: TGCGCCAGCAGCCAAGATCTCCAGGATTATCAGCCCCAGCATTTT.

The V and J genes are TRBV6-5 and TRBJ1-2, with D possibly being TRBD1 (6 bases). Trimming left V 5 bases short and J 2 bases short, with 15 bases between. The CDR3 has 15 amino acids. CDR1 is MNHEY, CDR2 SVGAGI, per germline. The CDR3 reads CASSRSGTGNYGYTF. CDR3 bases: TGTGCCAGCAGTCGTTCGGGCACAGGGAACTATGGCTACACCTTC.

The CDR3 DNA sequence: TGTGCCAGCAGCTTAGAAGGGACAGGGATTATCTCCGAGCAGTACTTC. Translating it yields CASSLEGTGIISEQYF. This chain uses TRBV7-9 with TRBJ2-7, with 9 bases that match TRBD1. Trimming at V came to 1 base and at J to 6 bases, leaving 10 bases not matched to a gene. There are 16 residues in the CDR3. Germline lookup yields CDR1 SEHNR and CDR2 FQNEAQ (reference sequence).

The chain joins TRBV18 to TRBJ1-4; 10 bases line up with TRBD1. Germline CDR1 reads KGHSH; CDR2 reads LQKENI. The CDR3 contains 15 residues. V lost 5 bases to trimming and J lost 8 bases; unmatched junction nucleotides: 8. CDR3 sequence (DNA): TGTGCCAGCTCAGCCGGGACAGGGGACTACGAAAAACTGTTTTTT. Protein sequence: CASSAGTGDYEKLFF. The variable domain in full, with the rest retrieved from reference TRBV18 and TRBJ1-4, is NAGVMQNPRHLVRRRGQEARLRCSPMKGHSHVYWYRQLPEEGLKFMVYLQKENIIDESGMPKERFSAEFPKEGPSILRIQQVVRGDSAAYFCASSAGTGDYEKLFFGSGTQLSVL.

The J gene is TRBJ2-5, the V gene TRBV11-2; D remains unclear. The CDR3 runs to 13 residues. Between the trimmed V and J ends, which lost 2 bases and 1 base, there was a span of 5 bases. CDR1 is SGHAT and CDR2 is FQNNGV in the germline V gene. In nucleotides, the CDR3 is TGTGCCAGCAGCTTATCCTTCCAAGAGACCCAGTACTTC. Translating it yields CASSLSFQETQYF.

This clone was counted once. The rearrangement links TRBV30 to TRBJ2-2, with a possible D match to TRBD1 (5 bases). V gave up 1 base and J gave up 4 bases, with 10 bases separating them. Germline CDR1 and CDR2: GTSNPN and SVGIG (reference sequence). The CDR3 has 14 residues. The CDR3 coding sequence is TGTGCCTGGAGTGCAGGGCTCTCCACCGGGGAGCTGTTTTTT. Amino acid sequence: CAWSAGLSTGELFF.

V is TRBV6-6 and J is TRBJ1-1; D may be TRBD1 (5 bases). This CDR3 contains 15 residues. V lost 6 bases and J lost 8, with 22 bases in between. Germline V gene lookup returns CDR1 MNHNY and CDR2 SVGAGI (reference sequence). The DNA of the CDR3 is TGTGCCAGCAGCTTAGAGGCCCGGGTAGGGGTAGAAGCTTTCTTT. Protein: CASSLEARVGVEAFF.

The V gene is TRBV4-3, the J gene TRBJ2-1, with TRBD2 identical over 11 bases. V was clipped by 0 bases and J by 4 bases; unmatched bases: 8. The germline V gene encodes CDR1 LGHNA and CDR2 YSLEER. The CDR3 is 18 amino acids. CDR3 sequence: CASSQDRRLAGGYNEQFF. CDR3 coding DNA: TGCGCCAGCAGCCAAGATCGTCGGCTAGCGGGGGGATACAATGAGCAGTTCTTC.

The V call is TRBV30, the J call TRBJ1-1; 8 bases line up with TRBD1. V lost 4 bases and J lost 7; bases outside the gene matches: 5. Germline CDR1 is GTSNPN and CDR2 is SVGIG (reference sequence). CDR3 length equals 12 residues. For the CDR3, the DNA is TGTGCCTGGAATCAGGGGGCTGGTGAAGCTTTCTTT. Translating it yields CAWNQGAGEAFF.

The CDR3 protein is CASTPGRGHSGYTF. CDR3 coding DNA: TGTGCCAGTACCCCGGGCAGGGGACACTCTGGCTACACCTTC. J is TRBJ1-2 and V is TRBV19; D may be TRBD1 (6 bases). Germline CDR1 and CDR2: LNHDA and SQIVND (reference sequence). CDR3 length: 14 residues. V lost 7 bases and J lost 7, with 19 bases in between.

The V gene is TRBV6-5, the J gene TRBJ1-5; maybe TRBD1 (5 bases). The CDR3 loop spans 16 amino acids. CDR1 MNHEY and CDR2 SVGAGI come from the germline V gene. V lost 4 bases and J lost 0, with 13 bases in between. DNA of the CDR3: TGTGCCAGCAGTTTGGGGGGAACCTATAGCAATCAGCCCCAGCATTTT. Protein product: CASSLGGTYSNQPQHF.

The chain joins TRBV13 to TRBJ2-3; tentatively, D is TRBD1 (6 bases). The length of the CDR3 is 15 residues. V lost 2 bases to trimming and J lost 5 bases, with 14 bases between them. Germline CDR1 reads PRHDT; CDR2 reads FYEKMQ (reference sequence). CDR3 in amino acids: CASSLNRAIRDTQYF. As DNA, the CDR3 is TGTGCCAGCAGCTTAAACAGGGCAATTCGAGATACGCAGTATTTT.